This TCR beta chain is drawn from a study of cytomegalovirus exposure and HLA in healthy donors. A note on this clone: The antigen is undetermined.

The study ran its PCR with 60 Vbeta and 13 Jbeta primers. In the original processing: Later work found 80 million or so unique TCR beta chains, with about 10 million shared. Here immunoSEQ multiplex PCR was the method, and the copy in TCRdb shows in-frame clones only, minus some. For V, J and clone size, that table is used; D and trimming come from the DNA. In the table there are some 120,000 clones, about 78% of which are singletons. Findings and caveats of the study: Later analysis showed TCR association rates varying by HLA locus, highest for DRB1 and lowest for HLA-C.

V lost 7 bases and J 9 bases, leaving 13 bases between the germline ends. Germline CDR1 SGHVS, CDR2 FQNEAQ. CDR3 length: 12 amino acids. This TCR was recovered from a female donor in good health and CMV-seronegative. The rearrangement links TRBV7-8 to TRBJ2-1, with D possibly being TRBD2 (6 bases). The sequenced sample consisted of PBMCs. In nucleotides, the CDR3 is TGTGCCAGCAATTGGGTGGGACTTGAGCAGTTCTTC. The encoded protein is CASNWVGLEQFF. Filled out from reference TRBV7-8 and TRBJ2-1, the complete variable domain reads GAGVSQSPRYKVAKRGQDVALRCDPISGHVSLFWYQQALGQGPEFLTYFQNEAQLDKSGLPSDRFFAERPEGSVSTLKIQRTQQEDSAVYLCASNWVGLEQFFGPGTRLTVL.